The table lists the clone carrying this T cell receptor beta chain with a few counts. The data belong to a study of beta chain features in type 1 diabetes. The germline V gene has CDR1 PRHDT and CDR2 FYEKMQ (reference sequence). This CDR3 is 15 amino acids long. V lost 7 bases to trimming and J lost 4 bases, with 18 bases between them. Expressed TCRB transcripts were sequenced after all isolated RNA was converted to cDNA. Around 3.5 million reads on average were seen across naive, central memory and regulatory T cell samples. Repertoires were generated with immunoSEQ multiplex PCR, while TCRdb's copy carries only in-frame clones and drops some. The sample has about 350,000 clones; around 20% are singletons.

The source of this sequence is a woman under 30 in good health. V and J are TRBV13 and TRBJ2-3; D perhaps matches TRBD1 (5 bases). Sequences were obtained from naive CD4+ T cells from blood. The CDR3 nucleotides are TGTGCCAGCACCGAAGGGCAGGGTAGAGCAGATACGCAGTATTTT. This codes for CASTEGQGRADTQYF.